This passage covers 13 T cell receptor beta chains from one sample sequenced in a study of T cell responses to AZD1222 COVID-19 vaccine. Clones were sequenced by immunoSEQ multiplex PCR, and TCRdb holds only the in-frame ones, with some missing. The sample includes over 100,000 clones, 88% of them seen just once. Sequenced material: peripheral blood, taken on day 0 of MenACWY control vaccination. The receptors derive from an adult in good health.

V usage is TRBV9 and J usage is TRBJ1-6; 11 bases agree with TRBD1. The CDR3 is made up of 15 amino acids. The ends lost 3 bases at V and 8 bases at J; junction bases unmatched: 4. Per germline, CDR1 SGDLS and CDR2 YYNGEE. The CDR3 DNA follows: TGTGCCAGCAGCGCCGGACAGGGGGCATATTCACCCCTCCACTTT. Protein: CASSAGQGAYSPLHF.

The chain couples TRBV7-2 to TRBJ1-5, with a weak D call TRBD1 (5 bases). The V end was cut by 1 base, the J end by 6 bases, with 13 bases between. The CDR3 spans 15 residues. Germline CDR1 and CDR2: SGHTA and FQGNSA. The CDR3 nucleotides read TGTGCCAGCAGCTTAGGAGTGGCGGGGGGTCAGCCCCAGCATTTT. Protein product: CASSLGVAGGQPQHF.

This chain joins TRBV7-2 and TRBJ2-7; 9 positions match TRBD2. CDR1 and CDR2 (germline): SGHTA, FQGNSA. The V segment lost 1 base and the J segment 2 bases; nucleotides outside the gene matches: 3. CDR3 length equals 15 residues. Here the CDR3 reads CASSLVSSGTYEQYF. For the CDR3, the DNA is TGTGCCAGCAGCTTAGTTTCTAGCGGGACCTACGAGCAGTACTTC.

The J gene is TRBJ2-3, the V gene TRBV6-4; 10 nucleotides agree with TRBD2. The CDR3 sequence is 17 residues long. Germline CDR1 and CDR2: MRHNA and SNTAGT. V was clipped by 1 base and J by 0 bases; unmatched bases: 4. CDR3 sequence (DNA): TGTGCCAGCAGTGACTGGTCTAGCGGGAGAAGCACAGATACGCAGTATTTT. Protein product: CASSDWSSGRSTDTQYF.

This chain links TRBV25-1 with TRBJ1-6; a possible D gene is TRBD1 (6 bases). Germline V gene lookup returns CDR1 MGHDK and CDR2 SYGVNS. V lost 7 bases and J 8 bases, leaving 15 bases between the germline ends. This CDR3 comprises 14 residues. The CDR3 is CASTPTGRDSPLHF. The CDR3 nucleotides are TGTGCCAGCACCCCGACAGGAAGAGATTCACCCCTCCACTTT. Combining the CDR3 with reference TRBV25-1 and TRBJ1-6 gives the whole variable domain EADIYQTPRYLVIGTGKKITLECSQTMGHDKMYWYQQDPGMELHLIHYSYGVNSTEKGDLSSESTVSRIRTEHFPLTLESARPSHTSQYLCASTPTGRDSPLHFGNGTRLTVT.

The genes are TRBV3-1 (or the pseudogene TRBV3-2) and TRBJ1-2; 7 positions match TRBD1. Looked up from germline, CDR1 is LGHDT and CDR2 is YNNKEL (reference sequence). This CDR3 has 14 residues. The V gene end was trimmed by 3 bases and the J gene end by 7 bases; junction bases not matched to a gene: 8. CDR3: CASSQVDRAAGYTF. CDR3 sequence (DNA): TGTGCCAGCAGCCAGGTCGACAGGGCGGCTGGCTACACCTTC.

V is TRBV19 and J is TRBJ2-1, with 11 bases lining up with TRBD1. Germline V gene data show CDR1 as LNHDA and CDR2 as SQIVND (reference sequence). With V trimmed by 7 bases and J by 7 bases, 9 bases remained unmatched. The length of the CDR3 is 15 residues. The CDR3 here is CASTLSGTGGNEQFF. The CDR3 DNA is TGTGCCAGTACCTTGTCCGGGACAGGGGGTAATGAGCAGTTCTTC.

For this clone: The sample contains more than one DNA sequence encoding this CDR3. The CDR3 DNA follows: TGTGCCAGCAGCGCCAGTGGGGGGGCCTATTCACCCCTCCACTTT. This sequence encodes CASSASGGAYSPLHF. The J gene is TRBJ1-6, the V gene TRBV9, with D maybe TRBD1 (6 bases). CDR1 is SGDLS, CDR2 YYNGEE, per germline. Trimming took off 3 bases at V and 8 bases at J, with 15 bases between the two ends. The CDR3 is 15 amino acids.

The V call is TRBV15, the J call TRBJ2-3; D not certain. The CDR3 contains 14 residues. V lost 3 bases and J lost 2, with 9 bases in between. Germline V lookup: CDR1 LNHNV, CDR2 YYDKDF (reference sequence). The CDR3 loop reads CATSRVGHTDTQYF. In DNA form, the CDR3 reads TGTGCCACCAGCAGGGTTGGTCACACAGATACGCAGTATTTT. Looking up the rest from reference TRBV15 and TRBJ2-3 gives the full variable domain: DAMVIQNPRYQVTQFGKPVTLSCSQTLNHNVMYWYQQKSSQAPKLLFHYYDKDFNNEADTPDNFQSRRPNTSFCFLDIRSPGLGDTAMYLCATSRVGHTDTQYFGPGTRLTVL.

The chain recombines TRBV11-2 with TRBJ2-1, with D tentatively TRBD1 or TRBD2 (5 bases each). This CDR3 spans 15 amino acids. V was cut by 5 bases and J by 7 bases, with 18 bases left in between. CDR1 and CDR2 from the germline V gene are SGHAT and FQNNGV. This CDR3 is CASSITGTLRNEQFF. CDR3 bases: TGTGCCAGCAGCATCACCGGGACCCTACGGAATGAGCAGTTCTTC.

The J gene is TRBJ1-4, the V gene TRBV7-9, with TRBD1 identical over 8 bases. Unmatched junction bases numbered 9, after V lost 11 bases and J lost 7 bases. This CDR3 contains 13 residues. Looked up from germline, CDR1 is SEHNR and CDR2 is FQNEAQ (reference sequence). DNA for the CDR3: TGTGCCGGGCAGGGGGCAAGGAGTGAAAAACTGTTTTTT. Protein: CAGQGARSEKLFF. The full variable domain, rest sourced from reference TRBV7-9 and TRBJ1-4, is DTGVSQNPRHKITKRGQNVTFRCDPISEHNRLYWYRQTLGQGPEFLTYFQNEAQLEKSRLLSDRFSAERPKGSFSTLEIQRTEQGDSAMYLCAGQGARSEKLFFGSGTQLSVL.

In DNA form, the CDR3 reads TGTGCCAGCTCACCGGGACAGGGAGAGACCCAGTACTTC. This gives the protein CASSPGQGETQYF. This sequence joins TRBV18 and TRBJ2-5; 9 bases are a match to TRBD1. Germline V gives CDR1 KGHSH, CDR2 LQKENI. Trimming at V came to 3 bases and at J to 4 bases, leaving 0 bases not matched to a gene. The CDR3 has 13 residues.

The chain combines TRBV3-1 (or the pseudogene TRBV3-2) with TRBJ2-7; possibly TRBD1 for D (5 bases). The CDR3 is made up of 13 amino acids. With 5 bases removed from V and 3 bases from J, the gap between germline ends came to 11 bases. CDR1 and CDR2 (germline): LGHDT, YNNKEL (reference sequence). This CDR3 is CASSALTDYEQYF. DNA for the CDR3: TGTGCCAGCAGCGCTCTGACAGACTACGAGCAGTACTTC.